The entry below describes one T cell receptor (beta chain). This clone's antigen is unknown. The data stem from a study of monozygotic twins with inflammatory bowel disease (dated by TCRdb to 2018 to 2020). Describing the broader study: The full study comprised some 30 monozygotic twin pairs: nine German pairs (four IBD-concordant, five IBD-discordant) and 19 IBD-discordant Danish pairs. The search for disease-associated traits relied mainly on comparing, within discordant pairs, IBD patients with their genetically identical healthy co-twins. Each individual had, on average, about 151 000 unique TCRalpha sequences and 181 000 unique TCRbeta sequences available for analysis. Broad study findings and their caveats: Because patients received different immunosuppressive treatments, the repertoires may have picked up extra background noise and variability between individuals. The analysis was unable to tell apart different T cell subtypes. Repertoire similarity did not differ between concordant and discordant twins, which could be due to limited statistical power. The results gave no support for a single strong signal or clonotype linked to IBD. IBD patients shared fewer clonotypes with other individuals than healthy twins did, most markedly in patients showing signs of disease activity. A decrease in TCRbeta repertoire diversity, as measured by inverse Simpson index, was observed in IBD patients compared with their healthy co-twins.

From each donor, an approximately 2.6 ml peripheral blood sample was collected into PAXgene tubes and kept at -80 degrees C. Without any T cell sorting, total RNA was extracted from whole blood using the PAXgene blood miRNA kit on an automated QIAcube. Peripheral blood from monozygotic twin pairs who were concordant or discordant for inflammatory bowel disease underwent deep TCRalpha and TCRbeta repertoire profiling using unique molecular barcoding. Smoking habits were recorded for all twin pairs, and each individual was classified as a current, former or never smoker. Preparation of the library involved 5' RACE. The input for every TCR library was roughly 3,200 ng of total RNA. For each sample, cDNA synthesis was carried out in eight separate reactions using SMARTScribe reverse transcriptase. During cDNA synthesis, template switching was used to introduce unique molecular identifiers that contained a 6-nucleotide sample barcode. Amplification of TCRalpha and TCRbeta cDNA involved two nested PCRs of 16 and 9 cycles, and each PCR was followed by bead purification. Before amplification, cDNA was treated with uracil DNA-glycosylase and purified using the QIAquick PCR purification kit. The second PCR was the step at which Illumina TruSeq-compatible adapters and sample-specific barcodes were added. Library quality and concentration were assessed using TapeStation and Qubit, and approximately 5 ng of each library was pooled. Sequencing of pooled libraries was carried out on an Illumina HiSeq2500 single-index Rapid Run using 2 x 100 bp reads and custom sequencing primers. The source study handled its data this way. MiGEC version 1.2.6 was used for UMI-based consensus assembly, which corrected PCR and sequencing errors. MiXCR version 2.1.1 was used for V(D)J alignment, clonotype assembly and CDR3 extraction. Normalisation of gene usage, clonotype sharing and MAIT/NKT TCR abundance was achieved by analysing the top 1000, 10 000 and 20 000 clonotypes per sample. After downsampling to 27 000 UMIs, diversity was calculated as the inverse Simpson index using the vegan R package. Paired Mann-Whitney U tests on discordant twin pairs were used, with Benjamini-Hochberg multiple-testing correction. TCRdb reprocessed the raw reads; every CDR3 protein sequence is a single record, and DNA is not supplied. TCRdb's processing, not the study's, gives the V and J calls here. The sample has around 410,000 distinct CDR3 sequences on record. 2% to 2.5% of the sample goes to the ten largest clones.

The CDR3 starts with the cysteine, ends with the phenylalanine, and has 14 residues. The DNA sequence is not available. The CDR1 and CDR2 encoded by the germline V gene are SGHRS and YFSETQ. This chain is built from TRBV5-1 and TRBJ2-3. The specimen was blood. This clonotype originated in a human donor with ulcerative colitis or Crohn's disease, or a healthy co-twin of an affected twin (not recorded which). The CDR3 is CASSLANRPDTQYF. The reference TRBV5-1 and TRBJ2-3 proteins fill in what lies around the CDR3, so the full variable domain reads KAGVTQTPRYLIKTRGQQVTLSCSPISGHRSVSWYQQTPGQGLQFLFEYFSETQRNKGNFPGRFSGRQFSNSRSEMNVSTLELGDSALYLCASSLANRPDTQYFGPGTRLTVL.